Following are 24 T cell receptor beta chains from one sample sequenced in a study of response to subunit inactivated influenza vaccine. Each CDR3 protein gets one entry after TCRdb re-called the RT-PCR reads with MiXCR. The data show a few hundred thousand distinct CDR3 sequences, around 15% seen once. Sample: PBMCs from blood, taken 11 to 12 days after vaccination. Receptors originate from a man aged 45-65 years who received an inactivated influenza vaccine.

This clonotype was observed a handful of times. V usage is TRBV9 and J usage is TRBJ2-5; D uncertain. The CDR3 length is 14 residues. V lost 1 base and J 2 bases, leaving 9 bases between the germline ends. Germline V lookup: CDR1 SGDLS, CDR2 YYNGEE. CDR3 coding DNA: TGTGCCAGCAGCGTATTTCCGGAACAAGAGACCCAGTACTTC. Translated: CASSVFPEQETQYF.

This clonotype has more than one count but fewer than ten. This chain links TRBV5-6 with TRBJ1-6; 7 positions match TRBD1. CDR1 is SGHDT and CDR2 is YYEEEE in the germline V gene. The CDR3 loop spans 14 amino acids. Trimming cost V 4 bases and J 8 bases; bases outside gene matches: 6. Here the CDR3 reads CASSLQGTDSPLHF. CDR3 sequence (DNA): TGTGCCAGCAGCCTACAGGGGACCGATTCACCCCTCCACTTT.

Points on this clonotype: The junction and the germline gene differ at one end; a read error may be behind it. The rearrangement joins TRBV5-1 to TRBJ2-7, with no clear D. The CDR3 spans 12 residues. Per the germline V gene, CDR1 is SGHRS and CDR2 is YFSETQ. The chain's CDR3 is CASSKDAYEQCF. CDR3 coding DNA: TGCGCCAGCAGCAAAGACGCCTACGAGCAGTGCTTC.

This clonotype showed up just a few times. The rearrangement joins TRBV7-9 to TRBJ1-4, with D maybe TRBD1 (5 bases). The V and J ends lost 1 base and 0 bases respectively, with 9 bases between them. The CDR3 is 16 amino acids. The V gene's germline CDR1 is SEHNR and CDR2 FQNEAQ (reference sequence). The CDR3 loop reads CASSLVGVTTNEKLFF. As DNA, the CDR3 is TGTGCCAGCAGCTTAGTAGGGGTCACAACTAATGAAAAACTGTTTTTT.

This chain joins TRBV7-6 and TRBJ2-3; D could derive from TRBD1 or TRBD2 (5 bases each). This CDR3 comprises 16 residues. The germline V and J ends were trimmed by 1 base and 5 bases, with 16 bases remaining between them. Per germline, CDR1 SGHVS and CDR2 FNYEAQ. This CDR3 is CASSLGWDRSGDTQYF. The DNA for the CDR3 is TGTGCCAGCAGCTTAGGTTGGGACCGGAGCGGAGATACGCAGTATTTT.

This clonotype showed up many times. The chain carries TRBV11-2 and TRBJ2-7; D uncertain. Trimming pared 6 bases from V and 1 base from J, leaving 13 bases between. This CDR3 contains 14 residues. Germline loops: CDR1 SGHAT, CDR2 FQNNGV. The CDR3 coding sequence is TGTGCCAGCAGTCGCGGCACCGAATCCTACGAGCAGTACTTC. This gives the protein CASSRGTESYEQYF.

This clonotype has a handful of counts. The rearrangement joins TRBV7-8 to TRBJ1-5; TRBD1 might be the D (5 bases). V was cut by 6 bases and J by 6 bases, with 9 bases left in between. This CDR3 contains 12 residues. Germline CDR1 and CDR2: SGHVS and FQNEAQ. CDR3 nucleotide sequence: TGTGCCAGCAGTCTACAGGTTCAGCCCCAGCATTTT. Residues: CASSLQVQPQHF.

This chain joins TRBV20-1 and TRBJ2-7, with TRBD1 matching over 10 bases. There are 15 residues in the CDR3. V lost 3 bases to trimming and J lost 4 bases; unmatched junction nucleotides: 9. Germline assignment: CDR1 DFQATT and CDR2 SNEGSKA (reference sequence). In nucleotides, the CDR3 is TGCAGTGCTAGCGGTGGACAGGGGGAGCTATACGAGCAGTACTTC. Its protein product is CSASGGQGELYEQYF.

This clonotype was observed a handful of times. The chain joins TRBV30 to TRBJ2-5, with 7 nucleotides matching TRBD1. This CDR3 spans 13 amino acids. Germline values: CDR1 GTSNPN, CDR2 SVGIG (reference sequence). V lost 2 bases and J lost 4; bases outside the gene matches: 4. The CDR3 DNA follows: TGTGCCTGGAGTAGGGGACAGCGAGAGACCCAGTACTTC. It is translated as CAWSRGQRETQYF. Supplemented by reference TRBV30 and TRBJ2-5, the full variable domain reads SQTIHQWPATLVQPVGSPLSLECTVEGTSNPNLYWYRQAAGRGLQLLFYSVGIGQISSEVPQNLSASRPQDRQFILSSKKLLLSDSGFYLCAWSRGQRETQYFGPGTRLLVL.

This clonotype has ten or more counts. The genes are TRBV10-3 and TRBJ2-3; weak D call: TRBD1 (6 bases). The V gene lost 0 bases and the J gene lost 5 bases, with 12 bases spanning the gap. The germline V gene encodes CDR1 ENHRY and CDR2 SYGVKD. The length of the CDR3 is 15 residues. CDR3 residues: CAISESGQGKDTQYF. The CDR3 coding sequence is TGTGCCATCAGTGAGTCCGGTCAGGGGAAAGATACGCAGTATTTT.

The CDR3 nucleotides read TGTGCCAGCAGTGATCCGGTGGGACTAGCGGGCATGTTCTCCTACGAGCAGTACTTC. Protein product: CASSDPVGLAGMFSYEQYF. The chain links TRBV28 to TRBJ2-7; 12 nucleotides align to TRBD2. The junction had 14 bases not matched to a gene; V was cut back by 5 bases and J by 0 bases. The CDR3 totals 19 residues. Germline values: CDR1 MDHEN, CDR2 SYDVKM.

The table lists this clonotype with a few counts. The chain joins TRBV15 to TRBJ2-1, with 13 bases aligning to TRBD2. CDR3 size: 16 residues. The trim removed 1 base at V and 6 bases at J, leaving 3 bases unmatched. Germline lookup yields CDR1 LNHNV and CDR2 YYDKDF (reference sequence). The CDR3, as DNA: TGTGCCACCAGCAGAGGGGGACTAGCGGGATTCAATGAGCAGTTCTTC. Its translation is CATSRGGLAGFNEQFF.

This clonotype was seen more than once but under ten times. V is TRBV11-2 and J is TRBJ2-5, with 10 nucleotides matching TRBD2. V shed 1 base and J 1 base; nucleotides not matched to a gene: 9. CDR3 length equals 18 residues. The V gene's germline CDR1 is SGHAT and CDR2 FQNNGV. In nucleotides, the CDR3 is TGTGCCAGCAGCTTAGGGGGACTAGCGAGACCTTTCCAAGAGACCCAGTACTTC. The encoded protein is CASSLGGLARPFQETQYF.

This chain links TRBV20-1 with TRBJ2-3; 9 bases align to TRBD2. Germline V gives CDR1 DFQATT, CDR2 SNEGSKA (reference sequence). This CDR3 contains 16 residues. J was trimmed by 0 bases and V by 3 bases; bases with no gene match: 7. The chain's CDR3 is CSARTSGYLSTDTQYF. Written as DNA, the CDR3 is TGCAGTGCTAGGACTAGCGGATATCTTAGCACAGATACGCAGTATTTT.

The V gene is TRBV27, the J gene TRBJ2-7; D gene unclear. Deletions cut 6 bases from V and 0 bases from J, with 12 bases between. The germline gives CDR1 MNHEY, CDR2 SMNVEV (reference sequence). There are 14 residues in the CDR3. DNA of the CDR3: TGTGCCAGCAGCCGGACGGTGAGCTCCTACGAGCAGTACTTC. Amino acid sequence: CASSRTVSSYEQYF.

This clonotype showed up just a few times. The chain has TRBV20-1 and TRBJ2-7, with 7 bases fitting TRBD2. V lost 7 bases, J lost 5 bases, and 23 bases stayed unmatched. There are 17 residues in the CDR3. CDR1 is DFQATT and CDR2 is SNEGSKA in the germline V gene (reference sequence). CDR3 loop: CSVKSAGQGGLENEQYF. In nucleotides, the CDR3 is TGCAGTGTTAAGTCGGCAGGGCAAGGCGGACTAGAGAACGAGCAGTACTTC.

V is TRBV20-1 and J is TRBJ1-5; maybe TRBD1 (5 bases). Trimming took off 0 bases at V and 6 bases at J, with 12 bases between the two ends. Germline V lookup: CDR1 DFQATT, CDR2 SNEGSKA (reference sequence). The CDR3 covers 14 residues. For the CDR3, the DNA is TGCAGTGCTAGAGATCGGGCAGGGACTCAGCCCCAGCATTTT. Protein product: CSARDRAGTQPQHF.

The rearrangement joins TRBV13 to TRBJ2-1, with 8 positions matching TRBD2. Germline values: CDR1 PRHDT, CDR2 FYEKMQ (reference sequence). CDR3 length equals 15 residues. The ends lost 0 bases at V and 5 bases at J; junction bases unmatched: 3. The CDR3 DNA reads TGTGCCAGCAGCTTAGGAGCGGGAGTGAACAATGAGCAGTTCTTC. This translates into CASSLGAGVNNEQFF. Supplemented by reference TRBV13 and TRBJ2-1, the full variable domain reads AAGVIQSPRHLIKEKRETATLKCYPIPRHDTVYWYQQGPGQDPQFLISFYEKMQSDKGSIPDRFSAQQFSDYHSELNMSSLELGDSALYFCASSLGAGVNNEQFFGPGTRLTVL.

This clonotype was picked up a small number of times. The genes are TRBV30 and TRBJ2-1; unclear D gene. CDR3 size: 11 residues. Trimming cost V 2 bases and J 9 bases, with 8 bases left between them. In germline, CDR1 is GTSNPN, CDR2 SVGIG (reference sequence). CDR3 nucleotides: TGTGCCTGGAGTAAGTTGCGTGAGCAGTTCTTC. Translated: CAWSKLREQFF. Full variable domain (missing parts from reference TRBV30 and TRBJ2-1): SQTIHQWPATLVQPVGSPLSLECTVEGTSNPNLYWYRQAAGRGLQLLFYSVGIGQISSEVPQNLSASRPQDRQFILSSKKLLLSDSGFYLCAWSKLREQFFGPGTRLTVL.

This clonotype was counted ten times or more. The rearrangement links TRBV7-9 to TRBJ2-3; TRBD1 agrees at 11 bases. V shed 5 bases, J shed 1 base, and the junction held 2 bases outside the gene matches. The CDR3 spans 15 residues. The germline V gene encodes CDR1 SEHNR and CDR2 FQNEAQ (reference sequence). Written as DNA, the CDR3 is TGTGCCAGCAGCCTGGGACAGGGGGGCACAGATACGCAGTATTTT. This gives the protein CASSLGQGGTDTQYF.

V and J are TRBV7-9 and TRBJ2-2; no definite D call. CDR1 is SEHNR, CDR2 FQNEAQ, per germline (reference sequence). The germline V and J ends were trimmed by 5 bases and 7 bases, with 11 bases remaining between them. CDR3 length: 13 amino acids. CDR3: CASSLSDVGELFF. As DNA, the CDR3 is TGTGCCAGCAGCCTCAGTGACGTCGGGGAGCTGTTTTTT.

This chain connects TRBV5-1 to TRBJ2-7; no clear D. Between the trimmed V and J ends, which lost 1 base and 5 bases, there was a span of 13 bases. This CDR3 is 14 amino acids long. Germline V lookup: CDR1 SGHRS, CDR2 YFSETQ. CDR3 sequence: CASSLWADINEQYF. The CDR3 bases are TGCGCCAGCAGCTTGTGGGCCGACATCAACGAGCAGTACTTC.

The rearrangement links TRBV29-1 to TRBJ2-7; D uncertain. CDR1 and CDR2 from the germline V gene are SQVTM and ANQGSEA. The CDR3 has 12 residues. Trimming removed 6 bases at V and 3 bases at J, with 12 bases between. CDR3 residues: CSVRTDLYEQYF. For the CDR3, the DNA is TGCAGCGTGCGGACGGACCTCTACGAGCAGTACTTC.

The chain is built from TRBV20-1 and TRBJ2-3; D may be TRBD2 (5 bases). Germline CDR1 is DFQATT and CDR2 is SNEGSKA (reference sequence). The CDR3 spans 16 residues. V lost 0 bases and J lost 4, with 17 bases in between. Here the CDR3 reads CSARDIAPEGADTQYF. CDR3 in DNA: TGCAGTGCTAGAGACATAGCCCCCGAGGGCGCAGATACGCAGTATTTT.